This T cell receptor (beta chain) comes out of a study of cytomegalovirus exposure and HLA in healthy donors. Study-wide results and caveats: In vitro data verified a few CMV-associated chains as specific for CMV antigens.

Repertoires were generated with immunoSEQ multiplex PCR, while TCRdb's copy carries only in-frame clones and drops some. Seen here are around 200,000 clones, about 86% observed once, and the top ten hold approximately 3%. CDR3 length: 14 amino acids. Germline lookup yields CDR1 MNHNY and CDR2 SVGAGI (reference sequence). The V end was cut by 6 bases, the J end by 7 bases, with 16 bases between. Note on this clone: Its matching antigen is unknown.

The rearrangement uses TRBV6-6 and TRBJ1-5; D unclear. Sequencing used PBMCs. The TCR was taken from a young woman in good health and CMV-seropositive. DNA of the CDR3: TGTGCCAGCAGCGAATCTTCAGGAATGCAGCCCCAGCATTTT. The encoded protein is CASSESSGMQPQHF.